This record concerns one T cell receptor beta chain sequence. The sample is drawn from a study of blood T cell repertoires in COVID-19. Measured with immunoSEQ multiplex PCR; TCRdb has only the in-frame clones, and not every one. The sample holds about 110,000 clones; about four fifths are singletons and the top ten take roughly 4.3%. This TCR derives from a human donor in a cohort sampled during active COVID-19. Sequencing used peripheral blood.

CDR3 protein: CASSVGVLDNSPLHF. The CDR3 DNA follows: TGTGCCAGCAGCGTAGGCGTCCTTGATAATTCACCCCTCCACTTT. This sequence joins TRBV9 and TRBJ1-6; unclear D gene. Germline lookup yields CDR1 SGDLS and CDR2 YYNGEE. The CDR3 is 15 residues long. The V end was cut by 0 bases, the J end by 5 bases, with 9 bases between.